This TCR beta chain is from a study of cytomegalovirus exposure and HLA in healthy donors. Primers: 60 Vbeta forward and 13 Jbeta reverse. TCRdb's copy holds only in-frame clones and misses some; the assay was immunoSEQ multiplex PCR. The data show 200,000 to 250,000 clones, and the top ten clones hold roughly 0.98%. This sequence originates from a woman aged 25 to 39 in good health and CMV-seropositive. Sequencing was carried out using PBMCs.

This CDR3 reads CASSQDRGISYNSPLHF. DNA of the CDR3: TGCGCCAGCAGCCAGGACAGGGGAATATCCTATAATTCACCCCTCCACTTT. The V call is TRBV4-1, the J call TRBJ1-6, with TRBD1 identical over 9 bases. CDR3 length: 17 residues. After removal of 3 bases from V and 1 base from J, the junction contained 4 bases not matched to a gene. Germline assignment: CDR1 MGHRA and CDR2 YSYEKL.